Here is one TCR beta chain with its context. The antigen is undetermined. The CDR3 spans 11 residues. Germline V gene sequence: CDR1 SGHDN, CDR2 FVKESK. V was cut by 8 bases and J by 5 bases, with 10 bases left in between. The CD4+ fraction was divided into a CD45RA+ naive subset and a CD45RA-negative memory subset. This specimen comes from a study of shared clonotypes between healthy human individuals. Overall study findings and caveats: It was expected that sequencing depth would affect clonotype sharing among donors.

The test was conducted at deep level. Sequencing was performed with immunoSEQ multiplex PCR; in TCRdb, only in-frame clones are kept and a portion is missing. In the table there are fewer than 1.6 million clones, approximately 98.5% of which are singletons. This receptor was taken from a man aged 25-40 years in good health. Sequencing was performed on naive CD4+ T cells sorted from blood. Described subset: CD45RA+ positively selected. The genes are TRBV14 and TRBJ2-7; D not resolved. CDR3 protein: CASEVKNEQYF. The CDR3 nucleotides are TGTGCCAGCGAGGTGAAGAACGAGCAGTACTTC. The variable domain in full, completed from reference TRBV14 and TRBJ2-7, reads EAGVTQFPSHSVIEKGQTVTLRCDPISGHDNLYWYRRVMGKEIKFLLHFVKESKQDESGMPNNRFLAERTGGTYSTLKVQPAELEDSGVYFCASEVKNEQYFGPGTRLTVT.